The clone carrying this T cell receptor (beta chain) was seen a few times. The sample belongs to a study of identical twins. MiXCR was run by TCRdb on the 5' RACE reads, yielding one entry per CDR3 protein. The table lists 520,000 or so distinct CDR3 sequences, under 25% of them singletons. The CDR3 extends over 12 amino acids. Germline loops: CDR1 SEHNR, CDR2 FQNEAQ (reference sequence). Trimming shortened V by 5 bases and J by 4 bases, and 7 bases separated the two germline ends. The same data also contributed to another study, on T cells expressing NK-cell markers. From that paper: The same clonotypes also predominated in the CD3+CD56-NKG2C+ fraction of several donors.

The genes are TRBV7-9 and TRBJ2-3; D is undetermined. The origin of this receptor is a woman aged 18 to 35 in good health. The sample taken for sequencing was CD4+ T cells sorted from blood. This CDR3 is CASSPQADTQYF. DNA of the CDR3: TGTGCCAGCAGCCCTCAGGCAGATACGCAGTATTTT. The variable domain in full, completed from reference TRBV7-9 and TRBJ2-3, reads DTGVSQNPRHKITKRGQNVTFRCDPISEHNRLYWYRQTLGQGPEFLTYFQNEAQLEKSRLLSDRFSAERPKGSFSTLEIQRTEQGDSAMYLCASSPQADTQYFGPGTRLTVL.